A selection of T cell receptor beta chains follows, all from one sample in a study of CD8 T cells in Susac syndrome. TCRdb itself ran the immunoSEQ multiplex PCR reads through MiXCR, one entry per CDR3 protein. The sample has 90,000 to 110,000 distinct CDR3 sequences; roughly 95% are singletons. The sample taken for sequencing was CD4+ T cells from PBMCs. Every receptor here comes from a human donor in good health. Each CDR3 is given with its conserved first and last residue. The D gene is left open where the match is weak. Some rows have no size entry. The others give once, few or many, or a class for an expanded clone.

j_call d_call clone_size cdr3_length v_call cdr3_aa cdr3_nt
TRBJ1-4 - - 13 TRBV3-1 CASSQIGTSKLFF TGTGCCAGCAGCCAAATAGGAACATCGAAACTGTTTTTT
TRBJ1-2 - - 11 TRBV20-1 CSASGGNGYTF TGCAGTGCTTCGGGGGGAAATGGCTACACCTTC
TRBJ2-7 - - 12 TRBV20-1 CSAREGPKGQYF TGCAGTGCTAGAGAGGGGCCAAAGGGGCAGTACTTC
TRBJ2-1 - - 15 TRBV11-2 CASSPRLKGPNEQFF TGTGCCAGCAGCCCCCGACTAAAGGGTCCCAATGAGCAGTTCTTC
TRBJ2-3 - - 12 TRBV20-1 CSARERRDTQYF TGCAGTGCTAGAGAGAGGAGGGATACGCAGTATTTT
TRBJ1-2 TRBD1 - 14 TRBV6-5 CASSKTGTGYGYTF TGTGCCAGCAGTAAGACCGGGACAGGATATGGCTACACCTTC
TRBJ2-5 - - 12 TRBV3-1 CASSQAVETQYF TGTGCCAGCAGCCAAGCTGTGGAGACCCAGTACTTC
TRBJ1-1 - once 13 TRBV20-1 CSANQGRNTEAFF TGCAGTGCTAATCAGGGACGGAACACTGAAGCTTTCTTT
TRBJ1-1 TRBD1 - 13 TRBV3-1 CASSHPGGTEAFF TGTGCCAGCAGCCATCCAGGGGGAACTGAAGCTTTCTTT
TRBJ2-7 - - 16 TRBV12-3/TRBV12-4 CASSRPGDSRSYEQYF TGTGCCAGCAGTCGGCCGGGGGACAGCCGCTCCTACGAGCAGTACTTC
TRBJ2-7 TRBD1 - 15 TRBV7-2 CASSSYGTGVYEQYF TGTGCCAGCAGCTCATACGGGACAGGGGTCTACGAGCAGTACTTC
TRBJ2-1 TRBD2 - 15 TRBV5-1 CASHTLAGLYNEQFF TGCGCCAGCCATACGCTAGCGGGACTCTACAATGAGCAGTTCTTC
TRBJ1-1 TRBD1 - 15 TRBV29-1 CSAGRRDRALIEAFF TGCAGCGCCGGTCGCCGGGACAGGGCCCTTATTGAAGCTTTCTTT
TRBJ2-7 - - 11 TRBV29-1 CSVRVAHEQYF TGCAGCGTTCGGGTGGCCCACGAGCAGTACTTC
TRBJ2-1 - - 12 TRBV5-1 CASSFPSDEQFF TGCGCCAGCAGCTTCCCGTCGGATGAGCAGTTCTTC